This TCR beta chain was recovered during a study of cytomegalovirus exposure and HLA in healthy donors. The PCR was carried out with 60 Vbeta primers and 13 Jbeta primers. Original processing notes: A later analysis counted roughly 74 million unique TCR beta chains, 9.5 million to 13 million shared. TCRdb's table, derived via immunoSEQ multiplex PCR, lists solely in-frame clones and lacks some. That table is the source of V, J and clone size, and D and trimming were worked out from the DNA. The sample has 150,000 to 200,000 clones, about 80% seen once. Study conclusions and caveats: It was assumed in the presence/absence analyses that sequencing depth was roughly uniform across donors.

The V and J ends lost 7 bases and 4 bases respectively, with 7 bases between them. This CDR3 contains 11 residues. CDR1 and CDR2 from the germline V gene are SEHNR and FQNEAQ (reference sequence). Only a few counts were recorded for this clone. Its antigen remains unknown. Material: PBMCs. The origin of this receptor is a woman younger than 30 in good health and CMV-seropositive. The genes are TRBV7-9 and TRBJ1-1; D unclear. Here the CDR3 DNA reads TGTGCCAGCACCGCAGGCACTGAAGCTTTCTTT. Translating it yields CASTAGTEAFF.